This T cell receptor beta chain emerged from a study of early T cells in non-severe SARS-CoV-2 infection. Findings of the study overall: Anti-spike CD8 responses were favored in VDJdb matching, and private and CD4 specificities were missed.

The table lists this clonotype with a few counts. Its matching antigen is unknown. This CDR3 contains 14 residues. Germline values: CDR1 DFQATT, CDR2 SNEGSKA (reference sequence). J was trimmed by 1 base and V by 0 bases; bases with no gene match: 1. TCRdb reprocessed the 5' RACE reads with MiXCR, giving one entry per CDR3 protein. The sample includes approximately 120,000 distinct CDR3 sequences, about 15% of them seen just once. The sequenced sample was whole blood. This clonotype was obtained from an adult who was a healthcare worker with PCR-confirmed SARS-CoV-2 infection or an uninfected control (not recorded which). V gene TRBV20-1 combines with J gene TRBJ1-1; 8 positions match TRBD1. This CDR3 reads CSARDGQGNTEAFF. CDR3 DNA: TGCAGTGCTAGAGATGGACAGGGGAACACTGAAGCTTTCTTT.